This T cell receptor beta chain appears in the sequencing data of a study of blood T cell repertoires in COVID-19 (TCRdb year 2020). Regarding the study in general: Collaborator samples came from the United States, Italy and Spain and covered acute and convalescent phases of COVID-19. The prospective study material was composed of cDNA or gDNA derived from T cells, B-cell-depleted T cells, or PBMCs. Subjects who had been exposed to COVID-19, were actively infected with it, or had recovered from it provided the deeply sampled blood TCRbeta repertoires that made up the dataset. The repertoires were released in a freely available public database meant as a resource for research on the immune response to SARS-CoV-2. The samples were drawn from the first 160 participants of the ongoing ImmuneRACE study and from more than 1,000 subjects provided by 6 global collaborators. The sample metadata nearly always contained a de-identified subject ID, COVID-19 status, age in years and sex. HLA class I and class II types, where available, came from metadata supplied by the sample provider rather than from assay-based typing.

Each collaborating institution followed its own protocols to collect whole blood in K2EDTA tubes. Collaborator samples were shipped for TCRbeta analysis as frozen whole blood, isolated PBMCs, or DNA extracted from either sample type. TCRbeta CDR3 regions were amplified from genomic DNA by means of the immunoSEQ Assay, a bias-controlled multiplex PCR. The original methods were these. The number of nucleated cells in each sample was estimated from the amplification of reference gene primers within the assay. To quantify the absolute abundance of each unique TCRbeta CDR3 rearrangement, sequence reads were collapsed and filtered. For each sample, productive Simpson clonality was calculated as the square root of Simpson's diversity index over productive rearrangements. The source is immuneACCESS, and TCRdb retained only in-frame sequences with V and J called. Part of the clones is not carried over; for the studies checked, unresolved V genes explain less than half of this, and the remainder is unexplained. V, J and clone size were drawn from that table, and D and trimming were deduced from the DNA. This sample lists about 77,000 clones; around 67% were detected once. Approximately 20% of the sample goes to the ten largest clones.

For this clone: Its antigen is still unknown. No base quality information exists; no much larger clone differs at one position.

The CDR3 starts with the cysteine, ends with the phenylalanine, and has 14 residues. The sequence is cut down to CDR3 DNA, 42 bases in frame from base 1. Taken from the germline V gene, the CDR1 and CDR2 loops are MDHEN and SYDVKM. Trimming accounts for 2 bases at V and 6 bases at J, while the number of junction bases matched to no gene is 3. Study-wide findings and limitations: The amount of clinical and demographic metadata varied by source and participant and was provided uncurated.

The rearranged chain carries TRBV28 and TRBJ1-1; TRBD1 matches 10 bases in the middle. This sequence originates from a man between 60 and 75 years old with acute or convalescent COVID-19. The sequenced sample was peripheral blood. The CDR3 in this case is CASSLLTGGSEAFF. The nucleotides are TGTGCCAGCAGTTTACTGACAGGGGGCTCTGAAGCTTTCTTT. The full variable domain, with segments outside the CDR3 supplied by the reference TRBV28 and TRBJ1-1 proteins, appears as DVKVTQSSRYLVKRTGEKVFLECVQDMDHENMFWYRQDPGLGLRLIYFSYDVKMKEKGDIPEGYSVSREKKERFSLILESASTNQTSMYLCASSLLTGGSEAFFGQGTRLTVV.